The T cell receptor (beta chain) under discussion was sequenced for a study of CXCR3-negative and CXCR3-positive naive CD8 T cells. Through 5' RACE with UMI labels, the TRB cDNA libraries were prepared. TCRdb reprocessed the 5' RACE reads and reports one entry per CDR3 protein, with no DNA. This sample carries about 48,000 distinct CDR3 sequences, with about 15% going to the ten biggest clones. The CDR3 has 15 amino acids. CDR1 and CDR2 from the germline V gene are SGHVS and FNYEAQ. Sequenced: memory CD8+ T cells from blood. The receptor's source is a human donor in good health. Some clones in this sample may be carry-over from other donors' samples. This chain uses TRBV7-6 with TRBJ2-1. The CDR3 reads CASSLASDLVNEQFF.